The entry below gives a single T cell receptor (beta chain) sequence along with its context. Germline CDR1 reads LGHNA; CDR2 reads YNFKEQ. The length of the CDR3 is 16 residues. Losses at the gene ends were 1 base for V and 5 bases for J; bases not matched to a gene: 8. The sample is drawn from a study of T cell changes during pregnancy in multiple sclerosis. Repertoires were generated with immunoSEQ multiplex PCR, while TCRdb's copy carries only in-frame clones and drops some. The profile shows more than 65,000 clones, around 92% of them singletons. The chain recombines TRBV4-2 with TRBJ2-1, with 7 bases fitting TRBD2. The source material was peripheral blood, sampled in the first trimester of pregnancy. The receptor was isolated from a female donor with multiple sclerosis, enrolled in a pregnancy study. CDR3 loop: CASSQGSSGPHNEQFF. CDR3 DNA sequence: TGTGCCAGCAGCCAAGGGAGTAGCGGGCCGCACAATGAGCAGTTCTTC.